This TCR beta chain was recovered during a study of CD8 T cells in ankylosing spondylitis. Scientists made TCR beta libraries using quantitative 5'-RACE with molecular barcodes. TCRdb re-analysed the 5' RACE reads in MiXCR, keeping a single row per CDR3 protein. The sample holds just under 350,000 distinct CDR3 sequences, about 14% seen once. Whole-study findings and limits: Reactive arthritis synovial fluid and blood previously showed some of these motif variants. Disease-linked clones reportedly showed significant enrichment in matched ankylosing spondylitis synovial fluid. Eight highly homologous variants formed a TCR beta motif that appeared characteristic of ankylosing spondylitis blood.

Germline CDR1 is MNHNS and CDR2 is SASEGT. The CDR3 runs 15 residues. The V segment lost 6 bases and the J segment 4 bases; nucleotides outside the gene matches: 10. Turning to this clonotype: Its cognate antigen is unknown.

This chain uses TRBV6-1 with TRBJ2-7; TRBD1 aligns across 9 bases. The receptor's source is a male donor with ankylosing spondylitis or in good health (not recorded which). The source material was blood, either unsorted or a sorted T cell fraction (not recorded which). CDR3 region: CASSHRGTGPYEQYF. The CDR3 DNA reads TGTGCCAGCAGCCACCGTGGGACAGGGCCTTACGAGCAGTACTTC.